This T cell receptor beta chain was recorded in a study of control samples from healthy donors and cancer patients. Using immunoSEQ multiplex PCR, the repertoire was profiled, and TCRdb retains in-frame clones only, with some absent. The sample has over 70,000 clones; about 88% are singletons. Germline CDR1 MNHNY, CDR2 SVGAGI (reference sequence). Trimming pared 6 bases from V and 4 bases from J, leaving 12 bases between. The CDR3 consists of 13 residues. The sequenced material came from blood. The TCR was taken from a woman aged 55-70 years in good health. The chain couples TRBV6-6 to TRBJ1-2, with a weak D call TRBD1 (6 bases). The CDR3 sequence: CASSLGTLYGYTF. In DNA, the CDR3 is TGTGCCAGCAGCCTCGGGACACTCTATGGCTACACCTTC.